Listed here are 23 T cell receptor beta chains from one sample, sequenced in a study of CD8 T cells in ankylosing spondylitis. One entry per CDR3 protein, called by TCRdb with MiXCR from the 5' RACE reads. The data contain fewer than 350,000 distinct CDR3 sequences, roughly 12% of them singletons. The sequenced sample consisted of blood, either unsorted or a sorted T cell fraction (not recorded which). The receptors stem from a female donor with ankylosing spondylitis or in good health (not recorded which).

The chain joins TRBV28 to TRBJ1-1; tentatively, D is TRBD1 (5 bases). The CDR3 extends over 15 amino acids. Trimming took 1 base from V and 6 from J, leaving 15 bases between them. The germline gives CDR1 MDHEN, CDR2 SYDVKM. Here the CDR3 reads CASSLLKGLGPEAFF. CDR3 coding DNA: TGTGCCAGCAGTTTATTAAAGGGGTTGGGGCCTGAAGCTTTCTTT.

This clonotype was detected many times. CDR3 coding DNA: TGCAGCGTCGATAACCAGGACAGGGTAGAGACCCAGTACTTC. It encodes CSVDNQDRVETQYF. The V and J genes are TRBV29-1 and TRBJ2-5, with TRBD1 matching 8 bases. In germline, CDR1 is SQVTM, CDR2 ANQGSEA. CDR3 length equals 14 residues. V shed 6 bases and J 4 bases; nucleotides not matched to a gene: 10.

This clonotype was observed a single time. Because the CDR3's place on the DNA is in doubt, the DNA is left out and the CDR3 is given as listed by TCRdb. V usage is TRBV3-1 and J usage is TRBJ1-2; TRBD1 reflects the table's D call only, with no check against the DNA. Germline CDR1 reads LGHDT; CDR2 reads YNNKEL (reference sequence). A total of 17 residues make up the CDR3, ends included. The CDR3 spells CATTQALFGGSNYGCTF.

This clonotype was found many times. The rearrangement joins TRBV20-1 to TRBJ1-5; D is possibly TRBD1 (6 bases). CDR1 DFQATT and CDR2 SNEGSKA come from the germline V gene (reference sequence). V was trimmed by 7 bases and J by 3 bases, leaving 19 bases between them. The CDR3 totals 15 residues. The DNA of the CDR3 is TGCAGTGTCGGGGGCGGGGCAGGATTCAATCAGCCCCAGCATTTT. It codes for CSVGGGAGFNQPQHF.

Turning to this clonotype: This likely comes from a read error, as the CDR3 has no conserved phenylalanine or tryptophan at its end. CDR3 coding DNA: TGTGCCAGCAGTCCCCGAAGGACTAGCACAGATACGCAGTATTCT. Its protein product is CASSPRRTSTDTQYS. The chain links TRBV27 to TRBJ2-3; tentatively, D is TRBD2 (5 bases). The germline CDR1 and CDR2 sequences are MNHEY and SMNVEV (reference sequence). Trimming shortened V by 5 bases and J by 0 bases, and 12 bases separated the two germline ends. The CDR3 is made up of 15 amino acids.

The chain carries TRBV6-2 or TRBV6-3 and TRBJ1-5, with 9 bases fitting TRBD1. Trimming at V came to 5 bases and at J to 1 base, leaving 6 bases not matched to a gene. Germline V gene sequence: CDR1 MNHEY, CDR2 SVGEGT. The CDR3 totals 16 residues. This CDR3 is CASSRSQGASNQPQHF. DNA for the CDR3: TGTGCCAGCAGTCGCTCACAGGGGGCGAGCAATCAGCCCCAGCATTTT.

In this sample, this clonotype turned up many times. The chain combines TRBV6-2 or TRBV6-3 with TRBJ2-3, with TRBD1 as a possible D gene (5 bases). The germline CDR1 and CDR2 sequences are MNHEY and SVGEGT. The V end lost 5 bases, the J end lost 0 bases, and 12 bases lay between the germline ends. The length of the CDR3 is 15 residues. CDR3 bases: TGTGCCAGCAGTACAGGAGAGGTTAGCACAGATACGCAGTATTTT. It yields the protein CASSTGEVSTDTQYF.

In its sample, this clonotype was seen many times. This CDR3 is CASSLAQGRNQPQHF. CDR3 nucleotides: TGTGCCAGCAGTTTAGCGCAAGGGCGCAATCAGCCCCAGCATTTT. The chain uses TRBV12-3 or TRBV12-4 and TRBJ1-5; D is unclear. The CDR3 runs 15 residues. Trimming removed 0 bases at V and 2 bases at J, with 8 bases between.

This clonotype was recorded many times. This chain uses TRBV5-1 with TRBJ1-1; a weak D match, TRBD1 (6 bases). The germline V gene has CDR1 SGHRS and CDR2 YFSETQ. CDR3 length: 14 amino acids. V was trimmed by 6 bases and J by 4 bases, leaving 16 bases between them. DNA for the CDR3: TGCGCCAGCACGCGAGGAGGGGGGAGCACTGAAGCTTTCTTT. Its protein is CASTRGGGSTEAFF.

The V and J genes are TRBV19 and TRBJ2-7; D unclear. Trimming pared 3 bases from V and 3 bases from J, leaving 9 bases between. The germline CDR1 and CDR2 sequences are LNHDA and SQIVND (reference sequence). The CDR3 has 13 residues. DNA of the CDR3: TGTGCCAGTAGTATTACGAGCAGCTACGAGCAGTACTTC. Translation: CASSITSSYEQYF.

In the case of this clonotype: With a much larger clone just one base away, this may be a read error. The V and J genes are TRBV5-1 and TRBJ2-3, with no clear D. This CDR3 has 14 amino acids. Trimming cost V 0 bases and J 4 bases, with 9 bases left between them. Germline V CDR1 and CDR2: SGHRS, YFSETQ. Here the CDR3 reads CASSLEFYSDTQYF. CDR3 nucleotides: TGCGCCAGCAGCTTGGAATTCTACTCAGATACGCAGTATTTT. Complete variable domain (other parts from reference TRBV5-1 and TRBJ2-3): KAGVTQTPRYLIKTRGQQVTLSCSPISGHRSVSWYQQTPGQGLQFLFEYFSETQRNKGNFPGRFSGRQFSNSRSEMNVSTLELGDSALYLCASSLEFYSDTQYFGPGTRLTVL.

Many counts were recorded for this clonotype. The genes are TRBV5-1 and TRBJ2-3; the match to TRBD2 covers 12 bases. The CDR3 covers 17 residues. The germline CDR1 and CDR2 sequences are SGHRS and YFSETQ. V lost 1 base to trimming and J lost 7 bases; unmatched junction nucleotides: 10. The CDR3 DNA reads TGCGCCAGCAGCTTGAAAATTCTAGCGGGGGGGCCGCATACGCAGTATTTT. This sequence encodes CASSLKILAGGPHTQYF.

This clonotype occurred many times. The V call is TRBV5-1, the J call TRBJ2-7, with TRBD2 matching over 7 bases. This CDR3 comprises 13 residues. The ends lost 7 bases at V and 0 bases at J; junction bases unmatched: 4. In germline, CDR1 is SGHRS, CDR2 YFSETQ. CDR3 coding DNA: TGCGCCAGCCAGCGGGACCACTCCTACGAGCAGTACTTC. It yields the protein CASQRDHSYEQYF.

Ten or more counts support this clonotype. The CDR3 loop is CASSYEGSYTGELFF. In nucleotides, the CDR3 is TGTGCCAGCAGTTACGAAGGCTCCTACACCGGGGAGCTGTTTTTT. This rearrangement joins TRBV6-5 to TRBJ2-2; no clear D. The CDR3 sequence is 15 residues long. The germline CDR1 and CDR2 sequences are MNHEY and SVGAGI. V lost 2 bases and J lost 3, with 10 bases in between.

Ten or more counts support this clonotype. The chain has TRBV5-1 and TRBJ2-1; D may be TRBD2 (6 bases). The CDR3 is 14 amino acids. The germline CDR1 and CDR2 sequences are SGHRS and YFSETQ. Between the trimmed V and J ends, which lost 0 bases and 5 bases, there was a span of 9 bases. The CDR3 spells CASSLAGSNNEQFF. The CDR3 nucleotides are TGCGCCAGCAGCTTGGCCGGGAGTAACAATGAGCAGTTCTTC.

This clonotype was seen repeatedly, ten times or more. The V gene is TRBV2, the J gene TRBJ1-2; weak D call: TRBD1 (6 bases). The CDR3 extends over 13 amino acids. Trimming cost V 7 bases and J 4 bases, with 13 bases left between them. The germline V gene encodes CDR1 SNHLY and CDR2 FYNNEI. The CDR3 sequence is CASTTRDTYGYTF. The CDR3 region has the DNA TGTGCCAGCACGACCCGGGACACCTATGGCTACACCTTC.

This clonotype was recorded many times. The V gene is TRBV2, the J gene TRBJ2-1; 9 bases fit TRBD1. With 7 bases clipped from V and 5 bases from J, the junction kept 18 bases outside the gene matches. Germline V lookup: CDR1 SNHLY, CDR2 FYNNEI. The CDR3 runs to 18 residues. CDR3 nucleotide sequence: TGTGCCAGCAAAACTTCCTCCCGCCGGGACAGGGTAGACAATGAGCAGTTCTTC. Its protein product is CASKTSSRRDRVDNEQFF.

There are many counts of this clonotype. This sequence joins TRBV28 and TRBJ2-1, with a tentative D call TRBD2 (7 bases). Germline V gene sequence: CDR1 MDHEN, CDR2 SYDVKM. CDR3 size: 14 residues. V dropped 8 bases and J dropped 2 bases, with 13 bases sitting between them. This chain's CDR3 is CASFGGGAYNEQFF. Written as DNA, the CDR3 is TGTGCCAGCTTCGGCGGGGGCGCCTACAATGAGCAGTTCTTC.

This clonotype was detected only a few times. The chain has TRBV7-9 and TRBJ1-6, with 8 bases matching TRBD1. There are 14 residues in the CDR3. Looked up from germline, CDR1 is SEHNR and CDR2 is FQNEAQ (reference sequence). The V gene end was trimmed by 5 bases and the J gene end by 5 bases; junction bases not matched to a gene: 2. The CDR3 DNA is TGTGCCAGCAGCCGGGGACAGGATAATTCACCCCTCCACTTT. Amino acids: CASSRGQDNSPLHF.

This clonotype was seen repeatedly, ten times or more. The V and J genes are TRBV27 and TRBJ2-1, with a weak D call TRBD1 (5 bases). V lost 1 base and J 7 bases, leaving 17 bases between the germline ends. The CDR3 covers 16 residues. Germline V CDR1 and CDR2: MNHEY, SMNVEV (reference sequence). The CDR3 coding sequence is TGTGCCAGCAGTTTATGGGGCGAGGTTTTGGTTAATGAGCAGTTCTTC. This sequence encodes CASSLWGEVLVNEQFF.

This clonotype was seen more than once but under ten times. The CDR3 loop is CASGSPNPRNVLTF. The CDR3 DNA follows: TGTGCCAGCGGATCCCCTAACCCGCGCAACGTCCTGACTTTC. V is TRBV28 and J is TRBJ2-6; D ambiguous. V was cut by 8 bases and J by 9 bases, with 17 bases left in between. The CDR3 consists of 14 residues. From germline, CDR1 is MDHEN and CDR2 SYDVKM.

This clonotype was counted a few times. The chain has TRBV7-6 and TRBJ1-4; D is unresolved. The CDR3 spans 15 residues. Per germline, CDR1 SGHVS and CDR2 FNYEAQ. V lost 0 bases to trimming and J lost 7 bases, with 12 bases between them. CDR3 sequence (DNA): TGTGCCAGCAGCTTAGCGCCTCAGCCTGCTGAAAAACTGTTTTTT. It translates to CASSLAPQPAEKLFF.

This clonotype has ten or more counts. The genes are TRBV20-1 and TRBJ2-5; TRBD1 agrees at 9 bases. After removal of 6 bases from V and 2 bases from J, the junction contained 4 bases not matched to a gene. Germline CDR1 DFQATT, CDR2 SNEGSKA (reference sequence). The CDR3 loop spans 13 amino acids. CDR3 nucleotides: TGCAGTGCAAGGACAGGGGCTCAAGAGACCCAGTACTTC. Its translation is CSARTGAQETQYF.